This T cell receptor (beta chain) came from a study of T cell changes during pregnancy in multiple sclerosis (dated 2019 in TCRdb). For the study in its entirety: The study looked at changes in the T cell repertoire across pregnancy in women with multiple sclerosis.

According to the germline V gene, CDR1 reads MNHEY and CDR2 reads SVGAGI. Trimming at the junction amounts to 5 bases on V and 6 bases on J, and the germline ends lie 14 bases apart. The CDR3 contains 13 residues, cysteine and phenylalanine counted. CDR3 DNA is the only sequence kept; it has 39 bases, read in frame from the first base. Preparation of the library involved the immunoSEQ multiplex PCR assay. Drawn from immuneACCESS, this table holds only the in-frame rearrangements with V and J called that TCRdb kept. Clones are partly lost; checked studies trace under half to an unresolved V gene and leave the rest unexplained. This sample lists more than 25,000 clones; 90% to 95% were detected once. The ten largest clones capture roughly 0.74% of the sample. About this clone itself: It has no known antigen specificity. Base qualities are not provided; no much larger clone lies one nucleotide away.

The origin of this receptor is a female donor with multiple sclerosis, enrolled in a pregnancy study. In this chain, TRBV6-5 is recombined with TRBJ2-7; TRBD1 might be the D gene, on 5 matching bases. The material was CD4+ T cells from peripheral blood mononuclear cells, obtained in the first trimester of pregnancy. The sequenced DNA: TGTGCCAGCAGTCAGAGCACAGGCGGCGAGCAGTACTTC. Its product reads: CASSQSTGGEQYF.